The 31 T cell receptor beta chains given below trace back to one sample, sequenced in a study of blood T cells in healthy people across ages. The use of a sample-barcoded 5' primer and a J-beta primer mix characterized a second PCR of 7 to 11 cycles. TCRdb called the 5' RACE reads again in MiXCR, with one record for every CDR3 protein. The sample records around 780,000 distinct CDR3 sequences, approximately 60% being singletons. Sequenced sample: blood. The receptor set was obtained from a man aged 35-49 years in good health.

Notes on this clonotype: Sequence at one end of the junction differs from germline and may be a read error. CDR3 sequence: CVSRAAYTGELFF. The CDR3 DNA reads TGTGTCAGCAGAGCGGCGTACACCGGGGAGCTGTTTTTT. V gene TRBV6-4 combines with J gene TRBJ2-2; the D gene is possibly TRBD2 (5 bases). This CDR3 spans 13 amino acids. Looked up from germline, CDR1 is MRHNA and CDR2 is SNTAGT.

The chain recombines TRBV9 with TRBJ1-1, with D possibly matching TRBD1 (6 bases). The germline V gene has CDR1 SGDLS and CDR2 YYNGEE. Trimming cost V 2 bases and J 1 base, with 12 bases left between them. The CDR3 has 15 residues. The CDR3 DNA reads TGTGCCAGCAGCGTCGGACAGCCTGAGAACACTGAAGCTTTCTTT. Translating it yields CASSVGQPENTEAFF.

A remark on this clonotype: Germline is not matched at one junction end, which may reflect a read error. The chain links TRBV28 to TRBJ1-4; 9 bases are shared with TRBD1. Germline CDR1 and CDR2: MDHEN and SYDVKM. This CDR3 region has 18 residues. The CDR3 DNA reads TGTGCCAGCAGTTTACCGGGACAGGGAATCGCAACTAATGGAAAACTGTTTTTT. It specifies CASSLPGQGIATNGKLFF.

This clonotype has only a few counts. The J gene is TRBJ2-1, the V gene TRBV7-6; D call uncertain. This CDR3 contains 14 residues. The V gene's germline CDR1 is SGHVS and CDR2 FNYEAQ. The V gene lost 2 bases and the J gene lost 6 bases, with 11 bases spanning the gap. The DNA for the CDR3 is TGTGCCAGCAGCTTATTCCGCGGCCCCAATGAGCAGTTCTTC. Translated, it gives CASSLFRGPNEQFF.

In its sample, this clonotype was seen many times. This CDR3 is CASSLAGGSYGYTF. The CDR3, as DNA: TGTGCCAGCAGCTTAGCGGGAGGGAGCTATGGCTACACCTTC. The chain employs TRBV7-9 and TRBJ1-2; the D is unclear. CDR1 is SEHNR and CDR2 is FQNEAQ in the germline V gene (reference sequence). V was trimmed by 0 bases and J by 4 bases, leaving 9 bases between them. There are 14 residues in the CDR3.

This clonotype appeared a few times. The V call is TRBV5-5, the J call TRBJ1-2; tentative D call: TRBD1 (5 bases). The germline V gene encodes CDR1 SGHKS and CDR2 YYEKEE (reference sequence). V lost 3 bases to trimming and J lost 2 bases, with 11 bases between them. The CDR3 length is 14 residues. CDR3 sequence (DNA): TGTGCCAGCAGCTCAGGGCGGGGGAACTATGGCTACACCTTC. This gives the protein CASSSGRGNYGYTF.

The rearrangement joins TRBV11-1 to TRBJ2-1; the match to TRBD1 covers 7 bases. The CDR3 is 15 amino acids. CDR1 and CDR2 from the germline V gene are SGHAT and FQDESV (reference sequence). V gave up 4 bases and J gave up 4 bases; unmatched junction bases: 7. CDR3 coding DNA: TGTGCCAGCAGCTCGGCGGACAGGAGGTACAATGAGCAGTTCTTC. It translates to CASSSADRRYNEQFF.

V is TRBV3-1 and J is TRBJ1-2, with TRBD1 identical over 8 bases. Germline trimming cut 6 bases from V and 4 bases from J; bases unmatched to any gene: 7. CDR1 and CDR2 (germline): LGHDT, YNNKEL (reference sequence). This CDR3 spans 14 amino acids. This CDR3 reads CASSQRTGFYGYTF. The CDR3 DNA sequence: TGTGCCAGCAGTCAGAGGACAGGGTTCTATGGCTACACCTTC.

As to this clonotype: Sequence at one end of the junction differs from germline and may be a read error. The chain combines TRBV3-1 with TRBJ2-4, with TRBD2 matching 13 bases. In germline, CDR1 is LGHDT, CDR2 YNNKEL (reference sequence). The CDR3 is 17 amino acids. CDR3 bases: TGTCCCAGCAGCCAAGTAACTAGCGGGGGGGCCTCGAACATTCAGTACTTC. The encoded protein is CPSSQVTSGGASNIQYF.

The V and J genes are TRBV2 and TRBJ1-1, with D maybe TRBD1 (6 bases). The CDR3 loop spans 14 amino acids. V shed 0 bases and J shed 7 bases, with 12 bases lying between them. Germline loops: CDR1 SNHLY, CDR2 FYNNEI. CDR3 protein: CASSEALLRGEAFF. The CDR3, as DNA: TGTGCCAGCAGTGAAGCGCTTCTCAGGGGTGAAGCTTTCTTT.

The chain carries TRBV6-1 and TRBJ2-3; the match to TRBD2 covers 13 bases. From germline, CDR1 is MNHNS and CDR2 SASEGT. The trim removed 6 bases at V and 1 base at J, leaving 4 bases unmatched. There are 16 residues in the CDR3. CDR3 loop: CASRLAGGTGTDTQYF. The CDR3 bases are TGTGCCAGCAGACTAGCGGGGGGGACTGGCACAGATACGCAGTATTTT.

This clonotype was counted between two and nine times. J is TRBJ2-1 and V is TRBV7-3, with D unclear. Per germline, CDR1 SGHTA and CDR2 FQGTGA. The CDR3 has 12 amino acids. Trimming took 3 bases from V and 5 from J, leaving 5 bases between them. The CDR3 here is CASSFYNNEQFF. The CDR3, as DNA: TGTGCCAGCAGCTTCTACAACAATGAGCAGTTCTTC.

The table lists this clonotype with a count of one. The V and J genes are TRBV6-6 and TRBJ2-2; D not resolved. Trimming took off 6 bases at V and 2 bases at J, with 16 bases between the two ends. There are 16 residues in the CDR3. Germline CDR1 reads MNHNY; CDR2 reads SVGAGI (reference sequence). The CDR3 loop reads CASRGLDADNTGELFF. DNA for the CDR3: TGTGCCAGCAGGGGCCTCGACGCAGACAACACCGGGGAGCTGTTTTTT.

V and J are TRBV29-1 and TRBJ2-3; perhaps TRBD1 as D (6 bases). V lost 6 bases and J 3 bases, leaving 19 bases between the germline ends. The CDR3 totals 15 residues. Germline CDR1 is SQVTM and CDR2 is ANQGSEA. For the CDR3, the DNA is TGCAGCGTCCGCGGAGGCGCAGGGGCAACAGATACGCAGTATTTT. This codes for CSVRGGAGATDTQYF.

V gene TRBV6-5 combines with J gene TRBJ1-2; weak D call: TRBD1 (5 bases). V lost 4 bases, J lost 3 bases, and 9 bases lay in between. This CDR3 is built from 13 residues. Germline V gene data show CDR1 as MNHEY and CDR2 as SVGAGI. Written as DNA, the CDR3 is TGTGCCAGCAGTTCAGGGTGGGACTATGGCTACACCTTC. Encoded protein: CASSSGWDYGYTF.

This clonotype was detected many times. CDR3 region: CASSAEVTENYGYTF. CDR3 coding DNA: TGTGCCAGCAGTGCTGAGGTGACAGAGAACTATGGCTACACCTTC. V and J are TRBV6-1 and TRBJ1-2; D perhaps matches TRBD1 (5 bases). V lost 4 bases, J lost 2 bases, and 14 bases lay in between. Germline loops: CDR1 MNHNS, CDR2 SASEGT. The CDR3 length is 15 residues.

In nucleotides, the CDR3 is TGCGCCAGCAGCCCGGGACTAGGAGTGGGTCTCGATGAGCAGTTCTTC. As protein: CASSPGLGVGLDEQFF. The chain couples TRBV5-1 to TRBJ2-1, with 8 bases identical to TRBD2. The CDR3 is made up of 16 amino acids. V lost 4 bases to trimming and J lost 8 bases; unmatched junction nucleotides: 14. CDR1 is SGHRS and CDR2 is YFSETQ in the germline V gene.

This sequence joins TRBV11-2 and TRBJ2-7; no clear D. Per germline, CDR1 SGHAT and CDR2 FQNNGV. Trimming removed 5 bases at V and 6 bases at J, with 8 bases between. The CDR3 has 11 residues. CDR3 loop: CASSPLREQYF. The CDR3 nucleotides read TGTGCCAGCAGCCCCCTCCGCGAGCAGTACTTC.

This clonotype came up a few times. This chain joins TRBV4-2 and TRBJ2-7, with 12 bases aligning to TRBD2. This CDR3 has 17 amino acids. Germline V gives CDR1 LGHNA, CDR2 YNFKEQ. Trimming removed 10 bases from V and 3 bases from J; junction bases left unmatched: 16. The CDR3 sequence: CATKGMAPGLAGYEQYF. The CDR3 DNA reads TGTGCCACAAAAGGGATGGCCCCGGGACTAGCGGGCTACGAGCAGTACTTC.

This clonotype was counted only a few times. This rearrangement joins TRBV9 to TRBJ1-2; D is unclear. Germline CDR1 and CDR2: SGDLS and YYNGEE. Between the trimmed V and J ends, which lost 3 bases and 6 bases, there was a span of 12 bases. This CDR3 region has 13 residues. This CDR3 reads CASSDMADDGYTF. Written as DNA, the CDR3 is TGTGCCAGCAGCGATATGGCGGATGATGGCTACACCTTC.

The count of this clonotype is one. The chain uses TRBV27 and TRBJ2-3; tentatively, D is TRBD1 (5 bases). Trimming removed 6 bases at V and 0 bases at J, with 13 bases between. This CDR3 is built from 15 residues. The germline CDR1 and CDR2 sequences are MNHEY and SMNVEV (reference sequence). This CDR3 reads CASSQTVASTDTQYF. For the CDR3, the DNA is TGTGCCAGCAGCCAGACAGTCGCTAGCACAGATACGCAGTATTTT.

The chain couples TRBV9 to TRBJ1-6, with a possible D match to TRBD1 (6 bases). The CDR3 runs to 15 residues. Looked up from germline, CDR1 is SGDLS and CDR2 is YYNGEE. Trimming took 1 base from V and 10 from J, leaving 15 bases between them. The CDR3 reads CASSVSHQGGSPLHF. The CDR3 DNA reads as TGTGCCAGCAGCGTAAGTCACCAAGGGGGATCACCCCTCCACTTT.

Here the CDR3 reads CSARGTVNTEAFF. Here the CDR3 DNA reads TGCAGTGCTAGGGGGACGGTGAACACTGAAGCTTTCTTT. The gene calls are TRBV20-1 and TRBJ1-1; TRBD1 might be the D (5 bases). V dropped 3 bases and J dropped 0 bases, with 8 bases sitting between them. Germline-derived CDR1 and CDR2 are DFQATT and SNEGSKA (reference sequence). CDR3 length equals 13 residues.

The CDR3 nucleotides read TGCAGTGCTAGTTTAACAGGGACGAACTATGGCTACACCTTC. Encoded protein: CSASLTGTNYGYTF. J is TRBJ1-2 and V is TRBV20-1, with D maybe TRBD1 (6 bases). CDR1 DFQATT and CDR2 SNEGSKA come from the germline V gene (reference sequence). This CDR3 has 14 residues. The V gene lost 3 bases and the J gene lost 2 bases, with 13 bases spanning the gap.

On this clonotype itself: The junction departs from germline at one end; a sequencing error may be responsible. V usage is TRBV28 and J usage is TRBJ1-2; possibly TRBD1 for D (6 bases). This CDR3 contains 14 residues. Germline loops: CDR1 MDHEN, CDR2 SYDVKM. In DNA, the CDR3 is TGTGCCAGCAGCACGGGACACACGAACTGTGGCTACACCTTC. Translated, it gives CASSTGHTNCGYTF.

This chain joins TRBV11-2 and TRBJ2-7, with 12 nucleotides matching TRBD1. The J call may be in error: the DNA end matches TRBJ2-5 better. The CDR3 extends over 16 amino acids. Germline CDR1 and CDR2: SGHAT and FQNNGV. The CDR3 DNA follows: TGTGCCAGCAGCCGCGGGACAGGGGGCGCCGGAGAGACCCAGTACTTC. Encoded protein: CASSRGTGGAGETQYF.

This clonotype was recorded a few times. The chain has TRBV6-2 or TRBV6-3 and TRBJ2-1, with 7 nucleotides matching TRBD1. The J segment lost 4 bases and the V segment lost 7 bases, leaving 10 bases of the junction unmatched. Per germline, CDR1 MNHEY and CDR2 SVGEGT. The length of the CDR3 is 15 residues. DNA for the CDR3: TGTGCCAGCACCTCGACAGGGTGGGGATACAATGAGCAGTTCTTC. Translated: CASTSTGWGYNEQFF.

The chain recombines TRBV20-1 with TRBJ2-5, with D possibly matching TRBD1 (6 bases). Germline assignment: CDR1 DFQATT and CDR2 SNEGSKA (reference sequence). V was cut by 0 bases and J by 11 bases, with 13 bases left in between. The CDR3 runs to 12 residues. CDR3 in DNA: TGCAGTGCTAGAGATACCCACAGGGAGCAGTACTTC. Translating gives CSARDTHREQYF.

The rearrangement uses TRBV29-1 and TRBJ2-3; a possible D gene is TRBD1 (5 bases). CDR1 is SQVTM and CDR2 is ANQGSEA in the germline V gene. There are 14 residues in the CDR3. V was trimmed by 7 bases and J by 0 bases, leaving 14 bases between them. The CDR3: CSEKDIPSTDTQYF. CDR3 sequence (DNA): TGCAGCGAAAAGGACATTCCTAGCACAGATACGCAGTATTTT.

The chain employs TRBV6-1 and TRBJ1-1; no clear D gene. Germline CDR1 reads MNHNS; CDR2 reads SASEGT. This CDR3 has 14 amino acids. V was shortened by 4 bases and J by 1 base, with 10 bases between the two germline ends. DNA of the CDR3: TGTGCCAGCAGTGCACTCCGTGGGAACACTGAAGCTTTCTTT. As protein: CASSALRGNTEAFF.

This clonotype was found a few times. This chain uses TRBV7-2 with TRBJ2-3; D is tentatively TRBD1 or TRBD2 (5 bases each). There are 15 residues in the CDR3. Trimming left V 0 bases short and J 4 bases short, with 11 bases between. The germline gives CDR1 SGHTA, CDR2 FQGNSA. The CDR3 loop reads CASSLALGAADTQYF. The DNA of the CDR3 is TGTGCCAGCAGCTTAGCGCTCGGGGCCGCAGATACGCAGTATTTT.